This T cell receptor (beta chain) appears in the sequencing data of a study of blood T cell repertoires in COVID-19. Study context: Italy, Spain and the United States were the sources of the convalescent and acute COVID-19 samples.

Germline CDR1 reads KGHSH; CDR2 reads LQKENI. With 2 bases clipped from V and 5 bases from J, the junction kept 12 bases outside the gene matches. The CDR3 sequence is 16 residues long. Categorization into cohorts depended on clinical history that participants reported. As handled by the study authors: Reference gene primer amplification in the assay estimated nucleated cell counts. Method: immunoSEQ multiplex PCR; TCRdb's copy keeps in-frame clones and lacks some. The V and J calls and the clone size are those of that table, but D and trimming were determined from the DNA. There are approximately 140,000 clones in the sample; 75% to 90% occur only once, and approximately 4.3% lies in the top ten.

Source material: PBMCs or T cells enriched from blood (not recorded which). This receptor was identified in a woman aged 40 to 50 who had been exposed to COVID-19. The chain recombines TRBV18 with TRBJ2-7; 7 bases line up with TRBD2. CDR3 sequence (DNA): TGTGCCAGCTCACCATCGGGGCGGGGGACCCAGCACGAGCAGTACTTC. Its protein product is CASSPSGRGTQHEQYF.